This T cell receptor (beta chain) was sequenced for a study of blood T cell repertoires in COVID-19 (dated by TCRdb to the early 2020s). The study in broad terms: Collaborator samples came from the United States, Italy and Spain and covered acute and convalescent phases of COVID-19. The material from the prospective study consisted of cDNA or gDNA derived from T cells, B-cell-depleted T cells, or PBMCs. Subjects who had been exposed to COVID-19, were actively infected with it, or had recovered from it provided the deeply sampled blood TCRbeta repertoires that made up the dataset. A freely available public database, intended as a resource for researchers studying the immune response to SARS-CoV-2, is where the repertoires were released. Samples came from the ongoing ImmuneRACE study (first 160 participants) plus 1,254 subjects from 6 global collaborators. The sample metadata nearly always contained a de-identified subject ID, COVID-19 status, age in years and sex. HLA class I and class II types, where available, came from metadata supplied by the sample provider rather than from assay-based typing. General study outcomes and caveats: Clinical and demographic metadata were provided uncurated, with the amount varying by source and participant.

At one collaborating source in Seattle, patients were enrolled during active infection and were followed longitudinally through the course of disease. Collaborating institutions collected whole blood in K2EDTA tubes following their own protocols. For TCRbeta analysis, collaborators shipped samples as frozen whole blood, isolated PBMCs, or DNA extracted from either of those sample types. A word on this clone: Its antigen specificity is not known. Base qualities are not recorded, but no much larger clone differs from it by a single base.

The immunoSEQ Assay, a bias-controlled multiplex PCR, was used to amplify TCRbeta CDR3 regions from genomic DNA. In the authors' own workflow: The number of nucleated cells in each sample was estimated from the amplification of reference gene primers within the assay. To quantify the absolute abundance of each unique TCRbeta CDR3 rearrangement, sequence reads were collapsed and filtered. For each sample, productive Simpson clonality was calculated by taking the square root of Simpson's diversity index across productive rearrangements. TCRdb obtained this table from immuneACCESS and retained in-frame rearrangements with V and J assigned. These tables miss some clones; where compared with another copy, unresolved V genes account for less than half of the shortfall, and the remainder is unexplained. The D gene and trimming were derived from the DNA, and the V and J assignments and clone size from that table. Recorded for this sample are about 260,000 clones; around nine tenths of them occurred a single time. Around 10% of the sample is taken by the ten largest.

The cysteine opens and the phenylalanine closes a CDR3 of 15 amino acids. Kept here is only the CDR3 DNA, which spans 45 bases and is read in frame from base 1. Reading the germline V gene gives CDR1 KGHDR and CDR2 SFDVKD. V ends up 2 bases short and J 2 bases short, with an unmatched junction base count of 2. The sequence links TRBV24-1 to TRBJ2-5; the central 9 bases match TRBD1. Sequenced material: peripheral blood. The receptor was derived from a woman in her 30s with COVID-19, enrolled during active disease. The nucleotides read TGTGCCACCAGTGATTGGGGACAGGGTCAAGAGACCCAGTACTTC. The encoded protein is CATSDWGQGQETQYF.